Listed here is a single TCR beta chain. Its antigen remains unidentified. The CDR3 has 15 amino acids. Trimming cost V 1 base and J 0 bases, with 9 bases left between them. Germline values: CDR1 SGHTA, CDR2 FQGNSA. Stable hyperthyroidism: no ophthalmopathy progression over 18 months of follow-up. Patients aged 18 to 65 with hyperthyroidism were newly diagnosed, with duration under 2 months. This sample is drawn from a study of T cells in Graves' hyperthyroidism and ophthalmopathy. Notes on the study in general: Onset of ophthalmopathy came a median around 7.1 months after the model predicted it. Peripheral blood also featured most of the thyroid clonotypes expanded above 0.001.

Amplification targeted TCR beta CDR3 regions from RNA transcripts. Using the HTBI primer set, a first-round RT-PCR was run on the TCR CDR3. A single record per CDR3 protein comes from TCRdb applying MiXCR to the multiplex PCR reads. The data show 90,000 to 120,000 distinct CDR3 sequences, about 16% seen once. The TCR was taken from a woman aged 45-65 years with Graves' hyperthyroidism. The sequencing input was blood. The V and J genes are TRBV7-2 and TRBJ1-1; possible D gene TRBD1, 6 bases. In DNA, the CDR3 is TGTGCCAGCAGCTTAGATCCAGGGGTGAACACTGAAGCTTTCTTT. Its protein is CASSLDPGVNTEAFF.